The 28 T cell receptor beta chains reported below all come from one sample, sequenced in a study of human T cells and chemical hapten exposure. The time point is: pre-sensitization, week 0. Sample treatment: therapeutic diphenylcyclopropenone sensitization with weekly scalp DPC. TCRdb reprocessed the RACE reads with MiXCR, giving one entry per CDR3 protein. The sample comprises under 400,000 distinct CDR3 sequences, about 5.1% of which are singletons, and around 2.6% rests with the top ten. The sequencing here drew on whole blood, taken in connection with sensitization to the hapten diphenylcyclopropenone (DPC). The receptor source for this set is a woman aged 45-65 years with alopecia areata. Some clones in this sample may be carry-over from other donors' samples.

This chain links TRBV9 with TRBJ2-3, with TRBD2 as a possible D gene (5 bases). Trimming took off 0 bases at V and 3 bases at J, with 11 bases between the two ends. CDR1 and CDR2 (germline): SGDLS, YYNGEE. The CDR3 is 15 amino acids. The CDR3 DNA sequence: TGTGCCAGCAGCGTAGGAGGGCATGGAACAGATACGCAGTATTTT. This encodes CASSVGGHGTDTQYF. Supplemented by reference TRBV9 and TRBJ2-3, the full variable domain reads DSGVTQTPKHLITATGQRVTLRCSPRSGDLSVYWYQQSLDQGLQFLIQYYNGEERAKGNILERFSAQQFPDLHSELNLSSLELGDSALYFCASSVGGHGTDTQYFGPGTRLTVL.

This clonotype was picked up many times. Germline and junction disagree at one end, which may indicate a read error. This chain joins TRBV4-1 and TRBJ2-7; TRBD1 matches at 7 bases. Germline V gene sequence: CDR1 MGHRA, CDR2 YSYEKL. This CDR3 is 16 amino acids long. The chain's CDR3 is CASSQMVGTATYELYF. The CDR3 nucleotides read TGCGCCAGCAGCCAAATGGTGGGGACAGCGACTTACGAGCTGTACTTC.

This clonotype was observed a handful of times. The J gene is TRBJ2-3, the V gene TRBV2; unclear D gene. The CDR3 is 16 residues long. Trimming took off 5 bases at V and 0 bases at J, with 15 bases between the two ends. CDR1 and CDR2 from the germline V gene are SNHLY and FYNNEI. CDR3 sequence: CASSRYIVTSTDTQYF. The DNA for the CDR3 is TGTGCCAGCAGTAGATATATTGTGACGAGCACAGATACGCAGTATTTT.

V and J are TRBV20-1 and TRBJ2-7; D remains ambiguous. Per the germline V gene, CDR1 is DFQATT and CDR2 is SNEGSKA (reference sequence). The CDR3 sequence is 12 residues long. V lost 6 bases, J lost 2 bases, and 11 bases lay in between. This chain's CDR3 is CSAASPTYEQYF. The CDR3 DNA is TGCAGTGCAGCGTCTCCAACCTACGAGCAGTACTTC.

The gene calls are TRBV15 and TRBJ1-1, with TRBD1 as a possible D gene (5 bases). In germline, CDR1 is LNHNV, CDR2 YYDKDF (reference sequence). Trimming cost V 0 bases and J 2 bases, with 10 bases left between them. The CDR3 is made up of 15 amino acids. In DNA form, the CDR3 reads TGTGCCACCAGCAGAGATCGAGGGGCAAACACTGAAGCTTTCTTT. It translates to CATSRDRGANTEAFF.

This chain joins TRBV13 and TRBJ2-1; TRBD2 is a possible D gene (6 bases). Germline CDR1 is PRHDT and CDR2 is FYEKMQ (reference sequence). The V end was cut by 3 bases, the J end by 9 bases, with 9 bases between. The CDR3 totals 12 residues. CDR3 amino acids: CASSLGRGEQFF. The CDR3 DNA is TGTGCCAGCAGCTTGGGGCGGGGTGAGCAGTTCTTC.

This clonotype was picked up many times. V is TRBV28 and J is TRBJ2-3; D is possibly TRBD2 (5 bases). V lost 3 bases and J lost 1, with 11 bases in between. CDR1 MDHEN and CDR2 SYDVKM come from the germline V gene. This CDR3 contains 15 residues. The CDR3 DNA is TGTGCCAGCAGTTTCCCCGGACTCGGCACAGATACGCAGTATTTT. This gives the protein CASSFPGLGTDTQYF.

The V gene is TRBV20-1, the J gene TRBJ2-7, with 8 bases fitting TRBD2. CDR3 length: 16 residues. After removal of 1 base from V and 0 bases from J, the junction contained 8 bases not matched to a gene. From germline, CDR1 is DFQATT and CDR2 SNEGSKA (reference sequence). CDR3 in DNA: TGCAGTGCTAGAGCCCCGAGCGGGAGAAACTCCTACGAGCAGTACTTC. Its protein is CSARAPSGRNSYEQYF.

This clonotype was counted many times. The chain is built from TRBV3-1 and TRBJ2-3; no definite D call. V lost 4 bases to trimming and J lost 7 bases, with 9 bases between them. CDR1 and CDR2 (germline): LGHDT, YNNKEL (reference sequence). CDR3 length: 12 amino acids. The CDR3 DNA follows: TGTGCCAGCAGCCCCCTTGGGAATACGCAGTATTTT. This sequence encodes CASSPLGNTQYF.

This clonotype was seen repeatedly, ten times or more. This chain connects TRBV18 to TRBJ1-5, with a possible D match to TRBD1 (5 bases). The germline gives CDR1 KGHSH, CDR2 LQKENI. The CDR3 runs 15 residues. Trimming pared 2 bases from V and 7 bases from J, leaving 15 bases between. The CDR3 protein is CASSPGVGDGQPQHF. CDR3 coding DNA: TGTGCCAGCTCACCAGGCGTAGGGGACGGCCAGCCCCAGCATTTT.

Note on this clonotype: An end of the junction does not agree with germline; a read error may underlie this. The chain employs TRBV28 and TRBJ1-1; D remains unclear. The CDR3 sequence is 13 residues long. Per germline, CDR1 MDHEN and CDR2 SYDVKM. The CDR3: CASRLSPNTEAFF. The CDR3, as DNA: TGTGCCAGCAGGTTATCGCCGAACACTGAAGCTTTCTTT.

This chain links TRBV5-1 with TRBJ1-2, with D uncertain. Germline values: CDR1 SGHRS, CDR2 YFSETQ. CDR3 length: 13 residues. Between the trimmed V and J ends, which lost 3 bases and 7 bases, there was a span of 13 bases. The CDR3 DNA reads TGCGCCAGCAGCTCAACCCCGGCGGGTGGCTACACCTTC. It yields the protein CASSSTPAGGYTF.

This clonotype was seen at least ten times. This chain links TRBV5-1 with TRBJ1-4, with 7 positions matching TRBD1. The junction had 13 bases not matched to a gene; V was cut back by 5 bases and J by 6 bases. Looked up from germline, CDR1 is SGHRS and CDR2 is YFSETQ. CDR3 length equals 16 residues. CDR3 region: CASRIQGITGHEKLFF. The CDR3 nucleotides are TGCGCCAGCAGGATACAGGGGATCACAGGTCATGAAAAACTGTTTTTT.

This clonotype was seen ten or more times. The rearrangement uses TRBV5-1 and TRBJ2-1; D not certain. There are 13 residues in the CDR3. Germline CDR1 reads SGHRS; CDR2 reads YFSETQ. The V gene lost 5 bases and the J gene lost 5 bases, with 11 bases spanning the gap. The DNA of the CDR3 is TGCGCCAGCAGACATGACCGGAACAATGAGCAGTTCTTC. This codes for CASRHDRNNEQFF.

This chain uses TRBV7-2 with TRBJ2-1; 12 nucleotides align to TRBD2. CDR1 is SGHTA and CDR2 is FQGNSA in the germline V gene. This CDR3 contains 18 residues. The V and J ends lost 5 bases and 0 bases, in that order; junction bases with no gene match: 8. CDR3 DNA sequence: TGTGCCAGCAGCGAAGGACTAGCGGGAAGGAGCTCCTACAATGAGCAGTTCTTC. It codes for CASSEGLAGRSSYNEQFF.

This rearrangement joins TRBV5-1 to TRBJ2-2; D uncertain. V was clipped by 5 bases and J by 0 bases, with 11 bases between them. The CDR3 runs 15 residues. CDR1 and CDR2 (germline): SGHRS, YFSETQ. CDR3 sequence reads: CASRPRTANTGELFF. In DNA form, the CDR3 reads TGCGCCAGCAGGCCGAGGACGGCGAACACCGGGGAGCTGTTTTTT.

In its sample, this clonotype was seen many times. The gene calls are TRBV7-2 and TRBJ2-3, with 7 bases fitting TRBD2. CDR1 and CDR2 from the germline V gene are SGHTA and FQGNSA. V trimming: 3 bases; J trimming: 11 bases; junction bases outside the gene matches: 8. The CDR3 is 13 residues long. The CDR3 loop is CASSFGTTYMQYF. CDR3 bases: TGTGCCAGCAGCTTCGGGACTACCTATATGCAGTATTTT.

The chain couples TRBV9 to TRBJ1-1, with TRBD1 identical over 8 bases. The CDR3 spans 16 residues. V was clipped by 3 bases and J by 1 base; unmatched bases: 8. Per germline, CDR1 SGDLS and CDR2 YYNGEE. CDR3 loop: CASSGGWTGKNTEAFF. The CDR3 region has the DNA TGTGCCAGCAGCGGAGGATGGACAGGGAAGAACACTGAAGCTTTCTTT.

This clonotype was counted ten times or more. V is TRBV6-5 and J is TRBJ2-4, with 8 positions matching TRBD1. The V and J ends lost 7 bases and 9 bases, in that order; junction bases with no gene match: 8. The CDR3 length is 13 residues. The germline gives CDR1 MNHEY, CDR2 SVGAGI. In DNA form, the CDR3 reads TGTGCCAGCACCGGACAGGGAACGGGCATTCAGTACTTC. This codes for CASTGQGTGIQYF.

Ten or more counts support this clonotype. The rearrangement links TRBV7-9 to TRBJ1-1; TRBD1 aligns across 8 bases. CDR1 is SEHNR, CDR2 FQNEAQ, per germline (reference sequence). The J segment lost 5 bases and the V segment lost 2 bases, leaving 19 bases of the junction unmatched. The CDR3 is 19 residues long. CDR3 protein: CASSLRPGQVMHGRTEAFF. Written as DNA, the CDR3 is TGTGCCAGCAGCTTACGGCCGGGACAGGTCATGCATGGGAGAACTGAAGCTTTCTTT.

The CDR3 nucleotides are TGTGCCAGCAGTTACATGGGGGGAAGTAATGAGCAGTTCTTC. Translating it yields CASSYMGGSNEQFF. This chain links TRBV6-5 with TRBJ2-1; a possible D gene is TRBD2 (6 bases). From germline, CDR1 is MNHEY and CDR2 SVGAGI. The CDR3 spans 14 residues. The V end lost 2 bases, the J end lost 7 bases, and 12 bases lay between the germline ends.

This clonotype was seen at least ten times. DNA of the CDR3: TGTGCCAGCAGTTCACGATTACATAGCAATCAGCCCCAGCATTTT. Translating gives CASSSRLHSNQPQHF. V gene TRBV28 combines with J gene TRBJ1-5; no clear D. Trimming removed 4 bases from V and 0 bases from J, with 10 bases in between. The CDR3 consists of 15 residues. CDR1 is MDHEN and CDR2 is SYDVKM in the germline V gene.

Many counts were recorded for this clonotype. The chain combines TRBV4-3 with TRBJ1-4; 7 bases match TRBD1. Germline loops: CDR1 LGHNA, CDR2 YSLEER. The CDR3 has 15 residues. Trimming took 0 bases from V and 4 from J; bases not matched to a gene: 2. Here the CDR3 reads CASSQEDRDNEKLFF. The CDR3 region has the DNA TGCGCCAGCAGCCAAGAAGACAGGGATAATGAAAAACTGTTTTTT.

This clonotype appeared many times. The chain has TRBV29-1 and TRBJ2-2, with D uncertain. CDR3 length equals 14 residues. The germline gives CDR1 SQVTM, CDR2 ANQGSEA. V was trimmed by 4 bases and J by 2 bases, leaving 11 bases between them. Here the CDR3 DNA reads TGCAGCGTTGGGCAGGACGGAAACACCGGGGAGCTGTTTTTT. It codes for CSVGQDGNTGELFF.

This clonotype turned up a few times. The rearrangement links TRBV7-2 to TRBJ1-6; tentatively, D is TRBD1 (6 bases). CDR3 length: 14 amino acids. V lost 1 base and J lost 14, with 15 bases in between. CDR1 is SGHTA and CDR2 is FQGNSA in the germline V gene. The CDR3 loop is CASSLVSRDNSLHF. The CDR3 DNA reads as TGTGCCAGCAGCTTAGTTTCCCGGGACAATTCCCTCCACTTT.

This clonotype has at least ten counts. This chain links TRBV6-5 with TRBJ2-7, with TRBD1 matching 7 bases. Germline lookup yields CDR1 MNHEY and CDR2 SVGAGI. There are 15 residues in the CDR3. Losses at the gene ends were 0 bases for V and 3 bases for J; bases not matched to a gene: 5. The chain's CDR3 is CASSYSAGGDYEQYF. In DNA, the CDR3 is TGTGCCAGCAGTTACTCGGCAGGGGGTGACTACGAGCAGTACTTC.

This clonotype has ten or more counts. This rearrangement joins TRBV7-2 to TRBJ2-5; 10 bases map to TRBD2. The CDR3 sequence is 16 residues long. Germline CDR1 reads SGHTA; CDR2 reads FQGNSA. Trimming at V came to 7 bases and at J to 7 bases, leaving 15 bases not matched to a gene. The CDR3 is CASNKAGTSAEGTQYF. As DNA, the CDR3 is TGTGCCAGCAACAAAGCCGGGACTAGCGCCGAGGGGACCCAGTACTTC.

This clonotype was counted many times. The rearrangement joins TRBV5-1 to TRBJ2-3, with 8 bases that match TRBD2. From germline, CDR1 is SGHRS and CDR2 YFSETQ. V was pared by 0 bases and J by 1 base, with 4 bases of the junction left unmatched. CDR3 size: 16 residues. Here the CDR3 DNA reads TGCGCCAGCAGCTTGGCCCGGCGGGGGGGCACAGATACGCAGTATTTT. Translation gives CASSLARRGGTDTQYF.